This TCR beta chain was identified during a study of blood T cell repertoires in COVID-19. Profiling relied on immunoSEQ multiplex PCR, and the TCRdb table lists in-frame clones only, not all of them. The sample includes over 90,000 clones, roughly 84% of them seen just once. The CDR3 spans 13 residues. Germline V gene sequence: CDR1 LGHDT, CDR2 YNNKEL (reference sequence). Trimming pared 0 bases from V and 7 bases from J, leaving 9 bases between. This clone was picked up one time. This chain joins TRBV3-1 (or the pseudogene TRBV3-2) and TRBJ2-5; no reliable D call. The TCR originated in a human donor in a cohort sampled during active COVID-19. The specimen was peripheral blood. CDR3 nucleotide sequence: TGTGCCAGCAGCCAAGACCGACGCGGGACCCAGTACTTC. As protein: CASSQDRRGTQYF.